This TCR beta chain was sequenced in a study of cytomegalovirus exposure and HLA in healthy donors. Findings of the study overall: Further analysis was carried out later, and it showed several of the most significant clusters appearing linked to common viral pathogens. Later analysis indicated greater clonal expansion among HLA-associated TCR beta chains than among equally common other chains.

Turning to this clone: The target antigen is unknown.

Primers: 60 Vbeta forward and 13 Jbeta reverse. Sequencing was performed with immunoSEQ multiplex PCR; in TCRdb, only in-frame clones are kept and a portion is missing. The sample shows under 200,000 clones, 84% of them seen only once. Germline CDR1 SGHDN, CDR2 FVKESK. V dropped 3 bases and J dropped 1; count of bases not matched to a gene: 7. This CDR3 has 16 residues. The receptor comes from a man aged 50 to 59 in good health and CMV-seropositive. Material for sequencing was PBMCs. This rearrangement joins TRBV14 to TRBJ1-1, with TRBD1 matching 8 bases. Here the CDR3 reads CASSHRTGGRNTEAFF. In nucleotides, the CDR3 is TGTGCCAGCAGCCACAGAACAGGGGGTAGGAACACTGAAGCTTTCTTT.